These 11 T cell receptor beta chains were sequenced from one sample in a study of blood T cell repertoires in COVID-19. Sequenced by immunoSEQ multiplex PCR; TCRdb stores in-frame clones only, minus some. The sample holds over 50,000 clones, about 82% seen once. Sequences were obtained from peripheral blood. These receptors were taken from a man between 65 and 85 years old with active COVID-19.

The chain carries TRBV27 and TRBJ2-7; D perhaps matches TRBD2 (5 bases). Trimming stripped 4 bases from V and 7 bases from J, with 17 bases between. This CDR3 has 14 amino acids. Per germline, CDR1 MNHEY and CDR2 SMNVEV (reference sequence). CDR3 loop: CASSSFGRGGEQYF. The CDR3 nucleotides read TGTGCCAGCAGTTCCTTTGGTCGGGGTGGAGAGCAGTACTTC.

This sequence joins TRBV6-2 or TRBV6-3 and TRBJ1-1; D gene ambiguous. V was trimmed by 4 bases and J by 4 bases, leaving 22 bases between them. Per the germline V gene, CDR1 is MNHEY and CDR2 is SVGEGT. The CDR3 extends over 17 amino acids. CDR3 nucleotides: TGTGCCAGCAGTTCGCGGGCGGGCGGGCACGAGCGCACTGAAGCTTTCTTT. Translating it yields CASSSRAGGHERTEAFF.

This sequence joins TRBV30 and TRBJ2-5; D is possibly TRBD2 (6 bases). Germline V gene lookup returns CDR1 GTSNPN and CDR2 SVGIG (reference sequence). The V end lost 4 bases, the J end lost 2 bases, and 11 bases lay between the germline ends. This CDR3 has 13 residues. The CDR3 loop is CAWKALAQETQYF. In nucleotides, the CDR3 is TGTGCCTGGAAAGCTCTAGCGCAAGAGACCCAGTACTTC.

The CDR3 region is CASTKGGQLYAQPQHF. Here the CDR3 DNA reads TGTGCCAGCACCAAGGGGGGACAGCTCTATGCTCAGCCCCAGCATTTT. The genes are TRBV28 and TRBJ1-5, with TRBD1 identical over 7 bases. There are 16 residues in the CDR3. With 7 bases clipped from V and 6 bases from J, the junction kept 15 bases outside the gene matches. Germline V CDR1 and CDR2: MDHEN, SYDVKM.

The rearrangement joins TRBV19 to TRBJ2-1; 12 nucleotides agree with TRBD1. The CDR3 contains 14 residues. Germline CDR1 and CDR2: LNHDA and SQIVND (reference sequence). Germline trimming cut 3 bases from V and 8 bases from J; bases unmatched to any gene: 2. The CDR3 DNA reads TGTGCCAGTAGTATCGGGACAGGGGGCGATGAGCAGTTCTTC. This sequence encodes CASSIGTGGDEQFF.

The rearrangement links TRBV2 to TRBJ2-2; the match to TRBD1 covers 7 bases. V trimming: 7 bases; J trimming: 0 bases; junction bases outside the gene matches: 5. Germline V lookup: CDR1 SNHLY, CDR2 FYNNEI. The CDR3 is 15 residues long. This CDR3 is CASTPGTANTGELFF. The DNA for the CDR3 is TGTGCCAGCACCCCCGGGACAGCGAACACCGGGGAGCTGTTTTTT.

This sequence joins TRBV18 and TRBJ2-1; D not certain. The length of the CDR3 is 17 residues. Germline loops: CDR1 KGHSH, CDR2 LQKENI. V was clipped by 3 bases and J by 1 base, with 16 bases between them. CDR3 residues: CASSPPPDKPSYNEQFF. As DNA, the CDR3 is TGTGCCAGCTCACCTCCCCCAGACAAACCATCCTACAATGAGCAGTTCTTC.

The rearrangement links TRBV7-9 to TRBJ1-2; the match to TRBD1 covers 7 bases. This CDR3 has 14 amino acids. In germline, CDR1 is SEHNR, CDR2 FQNEAQ (reference sequence). J lost 6 bases, V lost 5 bases, and 9 bases had no gene match. Here the CDR3 reads CASSRMTGLNGYTF. The CDR3 bases are TGTGCCAGCAGCCGGATGACAGGGCTCAATGGCTACACCTTC. Complete variable domain (other parts from reference TRBV7-9 and TRBJ1-2): DTGVSQNPRHKITKRGQNVTFRCDPISEHNRLYWYRQTLGQGPEFLTYFQNEAQLEKSRLLSDRFSAERPKGSFSTLEIQRTEQGDSAMYLCASSRMTGLNGYTFGSGTRLTVV.

The V gene is TRBV6-5, the J gene TRBJ2-7; 8 bases fit TRBD1. The V segment lost 6 bases and the J segment 7 bases; nucleotides outside the gene matches: 14. The CDR3 sequence is 15 residues long. CDR1 is MNHEY, CDR2 SVGAGI, per germline. The CDR3 reads CASRRGRQGLGEQYF. CDR3 nucleotides: TGTGCCAGCAGAAGAGGTCGACAGGGGCTAGGGGAGCAGTACTTC.

This chain connects TRBV7-3 to TRBJ2-1; TRBD1 agrees at 8 bases. The J segment lost 6 bases and the V segment lost 5 bases, leaving 12 bases of the junction unmatched. Germline V gene data show CDR1 as SGHTA and CDR2 as FQGTGA. The CDR3 covers 16 residues. In DNA, the CDR3 is TGTGCCAGCAGCCCCCGGACAGGGTCAGGGATCAATGAGCAGTTCTTC. Protein: CASSPRTGSGINEQFF.

The rearrangement links TRBV7-2 to TRBJ1-4; the D gene is possibly TRBD1 (5 bases). The CDR3 sequence is 17 residues long. Germline loops: CDR1 SGHTA, CDR2 FQGNSA. With 3 bases removed from V and 4 bases from J, the gap between germline ends came to 18 bases. The CDR3 loop is CASSLPTRWGVNEKLFF. As DNA, the CDR3 is TGTGCCAGCAGCTTGCCGACACGTTGGGGGGTTAATGAAAAACTGTTTTTT.